This T cell receptor (beta chain) came from a study of blood T cell repertoires in COVID-19. Study-level information: The origin of the acute and convalescent COVID-19 samples was the United States, Italy and Spain. T cells, B-cell-depleted T cells, or PBMCs provided the cDNA or gDNA that served as material.

This CDR3 comprises 15 residues. The ends were cut back, 3 bases at V and 5 bases at J, with 16 bases in the middle. Germline V gene data show CDR1 as LNHDA and CDR2 as SQIVND (reference sequence). Original processing methods: Reference gene primer amplification yielded estimated nucleated cell counts. Repertoires were generated with immunoSEQ multiplex PCR, while TCRdb's copy carries only in-frame clones and drops some. Clone size and V and J calls were adopted from that table, with D and trimming inferred from the DNA. Of roughly 75,000 clones listed, 70% to 85% are singletons. The sequence was collected from a woman aged 70-85 years with acute or convalescent COVID-19. This chain joins TRBV19 and TRBJ1-2; D might be TRBD1 (6 bases). Sequenced sample: peripheral blood. The chain's CDR3 is CASSITPTGRYGYTF. The CDR3 DNA is TGTGCCAGTAGTATCACCCCGACAGGAAGATATGGCTACACCTTC.